Sequencing of this T cell receptor beta chain was carried out in a study of cytomegalovirus exposure and HLA in healthy donors. The study's findings and limits: Data from an earlier analysis indicated that most TCR beta V segments were productive either about 87% or about 30% of the time. The study reported that TCR beta sequences accurately predicted HLA-A and HLA-B alleles in most subjects.

Comments on this clone: What it binds is unknown.

Germline CDR1 and CDR2: MDHEN and SYDVKM. The CDR3 runs 13 residues. V was clipped by 9 bases and J by 3 bases; unmatched bases: 3. The primer mix had 60 Vbeta and 13 Jbeta primers. In the original workflow: A follow-up analysis tallied around 76 million unique TCR beta chains, roughly 11 million shared. The protocol was immunoSEQ multiplex PCR, while the TCRdb copy is restricted to in-frame clones and leaves out a portion. That table supplies the V and J calls and clone size; D and trimming were determined from the DNA. The table has under 140,000 clones, roughly 84% seen once; the top ten hold about 6.8%.

The sequence came from a young man in good health and CMV-seropositive. The chain has TRBV28 and TRBJ2-5, with 11 bases aligning to TRBD2. The specimen sequenced was PBMCs. CDR3 bases: TGTGCCAGTACTAGCGGGGGAGAAGAGACCCAGTACTTC. Protein sequence: CASTSGGEETQYF.